The subject of this entry is one T cell receptor beta chain. This record comes from a study of shared clonotypes between healthy human individuals. The overall study: Three CD4 naive, three CD4 memory, two CD8 naive and one CD8 memory plate were used per donor.

It was across several immunoSEQ plates that each subset's genomic DNA was evenly split. Original analysis: Without quality scores, immunoSEQ junctional reads could not be filtered like full-length reads. Produced via immunoSEQ multiplex PCR; TCRdb's table is partial and in-frame only. That table furnishes V, J and clone size, whereas the DNA furnished D and trimming. The sample records 2 million to 2.5 million clones, approximately 94% being singletons. The CDR3 covers 14 residues. After removal of 4 bases from V and 4 bases from J, the junction contained 6 bases not matched to a gene. CDR1 is SGHNT and CDR2 is YYREEE in the germline V gene (reference sequence).

This sequence originates from a man between 18 and 35 years old in good health. V gene TRBV5-4 combines with J gene TRBJ1-2, with 8 bases identical to TRBD1. The source material was naive CD4+ T cells sorted from blood. Documented subset: CD45RA+ positively selected. CDR3 region: CASSLQGGIYGYTF. The CDR3 DNA follows: TGTGCCAGCAGCCTACAGGGGGGGATCTATGGCTACACCTTC.